This TCR beta chain is from a study of shared clonotypes between healthy human individuals. Study outcomes and limitations: Although depth was large, rarefaction showed that sequencing of the sorted subsets was incomplete. Unshared clonotypes carried lower generation probabilities than those common to all four donors. Compared with memory subsets, naive subsets generally had larger estimated richness.

Investigators spread the genomic DNA of each subset evenly over several immunoSEQ plates. Sequenced by immunoSEQ multiplex PCR; TCRdb stores in-frame clones only, minus some. The repertoire has around 2.1 million clones, about 94% of them found once; the top ten carry approximately 0.13%. Concerning this clone itself: The antigen is undetermined.

The clonotype was recovered from a man younger than 35 in good health. The material sequenced was naive CD4+ T cells sorted from blood. The subset: CD45RA+ positively selected.

CDR3: CAWSSGGFNEQFF. Here the CDR3 DNA reads TGTGCCTGGAGTAGCGGGGGATTCAATGAGCAGTTCTTC. The chain has TRBV30 and TRBJ2-1; 8 bases fit TRBD2. V lost 2 bases to trimming and J lost 6 bases; unmatched junction nucleotides: 3. The CDR3 totals 13 residues. Per the germline V gene, CDR1 is GTSNPN and CDR2 is SVGIG (reference sequence).